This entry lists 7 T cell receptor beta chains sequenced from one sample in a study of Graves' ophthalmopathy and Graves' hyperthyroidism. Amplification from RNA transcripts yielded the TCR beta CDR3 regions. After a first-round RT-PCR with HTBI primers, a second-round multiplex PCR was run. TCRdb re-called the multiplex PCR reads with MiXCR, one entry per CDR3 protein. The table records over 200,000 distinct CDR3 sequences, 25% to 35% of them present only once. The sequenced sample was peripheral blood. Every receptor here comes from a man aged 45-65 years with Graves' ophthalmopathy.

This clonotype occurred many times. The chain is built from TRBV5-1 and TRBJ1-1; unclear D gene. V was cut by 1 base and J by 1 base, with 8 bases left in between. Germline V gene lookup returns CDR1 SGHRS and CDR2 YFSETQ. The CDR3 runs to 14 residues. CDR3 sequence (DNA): TGCGCCAGCAGCTTGTTCGCCTCGAACACTGAAGCTTTCTTT. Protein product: CASSLFASNTEAFF.

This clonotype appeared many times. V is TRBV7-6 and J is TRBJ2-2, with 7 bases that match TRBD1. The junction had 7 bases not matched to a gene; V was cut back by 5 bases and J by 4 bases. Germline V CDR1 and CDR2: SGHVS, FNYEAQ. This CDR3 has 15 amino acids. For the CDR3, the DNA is TGTGCCAGCAGCCCACCGACAGGGTCCACCGGGGAGCTGTTTTTT. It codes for CASSPPTGSTGELFF.

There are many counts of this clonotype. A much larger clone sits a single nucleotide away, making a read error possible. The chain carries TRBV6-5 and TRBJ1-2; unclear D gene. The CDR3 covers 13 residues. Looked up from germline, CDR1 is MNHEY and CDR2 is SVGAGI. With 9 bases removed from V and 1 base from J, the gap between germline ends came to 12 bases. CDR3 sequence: CASGDSFNYGYTF. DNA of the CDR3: TGTGCCAGTGGTGACTCCTTTAACTATGGCTACACCTTC.

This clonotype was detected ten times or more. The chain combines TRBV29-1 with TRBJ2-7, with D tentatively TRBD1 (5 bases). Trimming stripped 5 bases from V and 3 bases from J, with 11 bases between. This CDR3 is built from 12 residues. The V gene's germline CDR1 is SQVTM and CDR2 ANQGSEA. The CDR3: CSVTQARYEQYF. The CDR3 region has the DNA TGCAGCGTTACACAGGCCCGCTACGAGCAGTACTTC.

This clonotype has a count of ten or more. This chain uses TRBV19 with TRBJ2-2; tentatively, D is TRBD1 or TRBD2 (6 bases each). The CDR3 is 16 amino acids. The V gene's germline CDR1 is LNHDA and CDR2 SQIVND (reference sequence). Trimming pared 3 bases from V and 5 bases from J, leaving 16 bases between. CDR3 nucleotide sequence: TGTGCCAGTAGTATGGGGGGCGGGGCCCGAACCGGGGAGCTGTTTTTT. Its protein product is CASSMGGGARTGELFF.

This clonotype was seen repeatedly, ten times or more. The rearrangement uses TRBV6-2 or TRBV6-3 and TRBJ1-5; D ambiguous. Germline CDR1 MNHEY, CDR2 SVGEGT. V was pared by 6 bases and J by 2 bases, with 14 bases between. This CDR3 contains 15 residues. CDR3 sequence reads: CASSRTEEGNQPQHF. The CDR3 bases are TGTGCCAGCAGCAGAACCGAAGAAGGCAATCAGCCCCAGCATTTT.

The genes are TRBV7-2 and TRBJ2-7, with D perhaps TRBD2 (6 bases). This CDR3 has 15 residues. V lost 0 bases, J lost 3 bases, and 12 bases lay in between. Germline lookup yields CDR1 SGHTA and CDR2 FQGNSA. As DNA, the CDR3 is TGTGCCAGCAGCTTAGCCACGACTAGTTTCTACGAGCAGTACTTC. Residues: CASSLATTSFYEQYF.